The T cell receptor beta chain described here comes from a study of T cell repertoires in cytomegalovirus infection. Study-level information: Public TCR beta signatures indicated both CMV infection and matching HLA type.

V lost 2 bases and J 5 bases, leaving 7 bases between the germline ends. The CDR3 loop spans 13 amino acids. Germline-derived CDR1 and CDR2 are MRHNA and SNTAGT. The study, taken as a whole, reports: CMV-specific HLA-C-restricted TCR beta clonotypes dominated the ex vivo response. CMV carriers with the relevant HLA were identified by cumulative public TCR beta family frequency.

In regard to this clonotype: Its antigen is currently unknown.

One entry per CDR3 protein, called by TCRdb with MiXCR from the reads. This table has about 150,000 distinct CDR3 sequences, approximately 17% appearing once. Material: CD8+ T cells from PBMCs. The sequence was obtained from a human donor in good health (CMV status not recorded). Some clones in this sample may be carry-over from other donors' samples. J is TRBJ2-1 and V is TRBV6-4; no clear D. The CDR3 DNA reads TGTGCCAGCAGTGACCAAGACAACAATGAGCAGTTCTTC. Protein sequence: CASSDQDNNEQFF.